The 24 T cell receptor beta chains presented below share a single source sample, sequenced in a study of CD8 T cells in ankylosing spondylitis (dated by TCRdb to about 2017). Library generation was performed with 5' RACE. TCRdb records Illumina HiSeq 2500 as the sequencer. TCRdb redid the processing of the public reads, applying fastp at Q25 and MiXCR, and retained in-frame beta chains. Identical CDR3 proteins give one entry, which carries the most common genes and DNA. This sample is represented by around 250,000 distinct CDR3 sequences; roughly 32% of them were singletons. Jointly, the top ten make up around 4.5% of the sample. Sequencing was carried out using blood, either unsorted or a sorted T cell fraction (not recorded which). All receptors come from a male donor with ankylosing spondylitis or in good health (not recorded which).

This clonotype was counted between two and nine times. The chain carries TRBV9 and TRBJ2-7; D may be TRBD1 (6 bases). V lost 2 bases to trimming and J lost 5 bases, with 14 bases between them. This CDR3 comprises 14 residues. Per germline, CDR1 SGDLS and CDR2 YYNGEE. This CDR3 reads CASSVKDSSHEQYF. The CDR3 DNA is TGTGCCAGCAGCGTTAAGGACAGTTCCCACGAGCAGTACTTC. Filled out from reference TRBV9 and TRBJ2-7, the complete variable domain reads DSGVTQTPKHLITATGQRVTLRCSPRSGDLSVYWYQQSLDQGLQFLIQYYNGEERAKGNILERFSAQQFPDLHSELNLSSLELGDSALYFCASSVKDSSHEQYFGPGTRLTVT.

J is TRBJ2-5 and V is TRBV20-1; 9 bases map to TRBD1. The CDR3 totals 15 residues. J was trimmed by 5 bases and V by 0 bases; bases with no gene match: 7. Germline-derived CDR1 and CDR2 are DFQATT and SNEGSKA (reference sequence). The CDR3 nucleotides read TGCAGTGCTAGAGATCTGACAGGGGGACGGGAGACCCAGTACTTC. It yields the protein CSARDLTGGRETQYF.

The chain combines TRBV12-3 or TRBV12-4 with TRBJ1-3, with D hard to call. V was cut by 3 bases and J by 0 bases, with 9 bases left in between. The CDR3 is 15 residues long. CDR3 sequence: CASSFSQPSGNTIYF. CDR3 nucleotides: TGTGCCAGCAGTTTTTCACAGCCCTCTGGAAACACCATATATTTT.

The chain employs TRBV12-3 or TRBV12-4 and TRBJ1-1; maybe TRBD1 (6 bases). With 6 bases removed from V and 2 bases from J, the gap between germline ends came to 16 bases. This CDR3 contains 15 residues. This chain's CDR3 is CASSDSNRENTEAFF. Written as DNA, the CDR3 is TGTGCCAGCAGCGATTCGAACAGGGAAAACACTGAAGCTTTCTTT.

The chain has TRBV20-1 and TRBJ2-1, with 15 positions matching TRBD2. V trimming: 5 bases; J trimming: 8 bases; junction bases outside the gene matches: 4. The V gene's germline CDR1 is DFQATT and CDR2 SNEGSKA (reference sequence). The CDR3 totals 14 residues. In DNA, the CDR3 is TGCAGTGCTGGACTAGCGGGGGGGTTGGATGAGCAGTTCTTC. It translates to CSAGLAGGLDEQFF.

The V gene is TRBV6-1, the J gene TRBJ2-7; the D call may be TRBD1 or TRBD2 (6 bases each). Trimming shortened V by 1 base and J by 3 bases, and 13 bases separated the two germline ends. Per the germline V gene, CDR1 is MNHNS and CDR2 is SASEGT. The CDR3 totals 15 residues. CDR3 DNA: TGTGCCAGCAGTGAAGGACGGGGGCGCAACTACGAGCAGTACTTC. Its translation: CASSEGRGRNYEQYF.

CDR3: CASSKPGRKCPSGANVLTF. For the CDR3, the DNA is TGTGCCAGCAGCAAGCCGGGACGGAAATGCCCCTCTGGGGCCAACGTCCTGACTTTC. The chain uses TRBV21-1 and TRBJ2-6; the D call TRBD1 from the table was never checked on the DNA. TRBV21-1 has pseudogene status. The CDR3 length is 19 residues.

V gene TRBV29-1 combines with J gene TRBJ2-7; tentatively, D is TRBD2 (5 bases). Germline V CDR1 and CDR2: SQVTM, ANQGSEA. V was cut by 3 bases and J by 1 base, with 7 bases left in between. CDR3 size: 12 residues. The CDR3 loop is CSVDGDSYEQYF. CDR3 coding DNA: TGCAGCGTTGACGGGGATTCCTACGAGCAGTACTTC.

This clonotype came up a few times. V is TRBV28 and J is TRBJ1-2; D may be TRBD1 (5 bases). Looked up from germline, CDR1 is MDHEN and CDR2 is SYDVKM. With 3 bases removed from V and 4 bases from J, the gap between germline ends came to 15 bases. The CDR3 extends over 15 amino acids. In DNA, the CDR3 is TGTGCCAGCAGTTTTGGGGACCGTTCAGGCTATGGCTACACCTTC. Residues: CASSFGDRSGYGYTF.

The CDR3 coding sequence is TGTGCCAGCAGTTTAGTTGGGAGAAGGCCCCAAGAGACCCAGTACTTC. Encoded protein: CASSLVGRRPQETQYF. The chain employs TRBV12-3 or TRBV12-4 and TRBJ2-5; possible D gene TRBD2, 5 bases. V shed 1 base and J shed 1 base, with 13 bases lying between them. The CDR3 runs 16 residues.

The V call is TRBV4-1, the J call TRBJ2-5, with D possibly being TRBD2 (6 bases). In germline, CDR1 is MGHRA, CDR2 YSYEKL. CDR3 length: 14 amino acids. Trimming removed 3 bases at V and 5 bases at J, with 13 bases between. Written as DNA, the CDR3 is TGCGCCAGCAGCCAGTTGGGTCTAGCGGAGACCCAGTACTTC. Translated, it gives CASSQLGLAETQYF.

The chain has TRBV7-8 and TRBJ2-2; no definite D call. Trimming removed 0 bases at V and 4 bases at J, with 6 bases between. Germline V lookup: CDR1 SGHVS, CDR2 FQNEAQ. This CDR3 region has 14 residues. CDR3 sequence: CASSLAGFTGELFF. The CDR3 DNA reads TGTGCCAGCAGCTTAGCGGGCTTCACCGGGGAGCTGTTTTTT.

This clonotype showed up just a few times. The genes are TRBV2 and TRBJ2-2; TRBD1 matches at 7 bases. Trimming took 6 bases from V and 4 from J; bases not matched to a gene: 5. The CDR3 runs to 14 residues. CDR1 SNHLY and CDR2 FYNNEI come from the germline V gene. The CDR3: CASRDRSGTGELFF. The CDR3 DNA is TGTGCCAGCAGGGACAGGTCGGGCACCGGGGAGCTGTTTTTT. The variable domain in full, with the rest retrieved from reference TRBV2 and TRBJ2-2, is EPEVTQTPSHQVTQMGQEVILRCVPISNHLYFYWYRQILGQKVEFLVSFYNNEISEKSEIFDDQFSVERPDGSNFTLKIRSTKLEDSAMYFCASRDRSGTGELFFGEGSRLTVL.

As DNA, the CDR3 is TGTGCCAGCAGCATCGACGGTGAGGGGACGCAGTATTTT. It codes for CASSIDGEGTQYF. The chain employs TRBV6-1 and TRBJ2-3; D is perhaps TRBD1 or TRBD2 (5 bases each). Germline lookup yields CDR1 MNHNS and CDR2 SASEGT. Trimming cost V 6 bases and J 9 bases, with 16 bases left between them. The CDR3 loop spans 13 amino acids.

The CDR3 bases are TGTGCCAGCAGTTTAAATTCGGGGGCCGGGGAGCTGTTTTTT. This codes for CASSLNSGAGELFF. The chain joins TRBV12-3 or TRBV12-4 to TRBJ2-2; D might be TRBD2 (6 bases). V was shortened by 2 bases and J by 6 bases, with 10 bases between the two germline ends. This CDR3 is built from 14 residues.

The V call is TRBV29-1, the J call TRBJ2-7; tentatively, D is TRBD1 or TRBD2 (5 bases each). Looked up from germline, CDR1 is SQVTM and CDR2 is ANQGSEA. The V end was cut by 3 bases, the J end by 2 bases, with 11 bases between. The CDR3 has 13 amino acids. The CDR3 DNA reads TGCAGCGTTGAGGGGACGGGCACCTACGAGCAGTACTTC. Its protein product is CSVEGTGTYEQYF.

The chain couples TRBV10-2 to TRBJ2-7; 10 nucleotides agree with TRBD2. This CDR3 spans 15 amino acids. Germline-derived CDR1 and CDR2 are WSHSY and SAAADI. Trimming removed 9 bases from V and 2 bases from J; junction bases left unmatched: 10. The DNA of the CDR3 is TGCGCCAGTCGGGCTAGCGGGGGTGTAGCCTACGAGCAGTACTTC. The encoded protein is CASRASGGVAYEQYF.

This clonotype was found a few times. This chain uses TRBV6-1 with TRBJ2-1; TRBD1 or TRBD2 may be the D gene (5 bases each). This CDR3 comprises 15 residues. V lost 7 bases, J lost 4 bases, and 17 bases lay in between. Germline loops: CDR1 MNHNS, CDR2 SASEGT. The CDR3 protein is CASKGAGAGYNEQFF. The CDR3 DNA reads as TGTGCCAGCAAAGGGGCCGGCGCGGGTTACAATGAGCAGTTCTTC.

J is TRBJ2-3 and V is TRBV7-2; 7 nucleotides match TRBD1. The germline CDR1 and CDR2 sequences are SGHTA and FQGNSA. There are 14 residues in the CDR3. J lost 1 base, V lost 7 bases, and 5 bases had no gene match. The CDR3 DNA reads TGTGCCAGCAACCCAAGGGGGCGCACAGATACGCAGTATTTT. Protein product: CASNPRGRTDTQYF.

This clonotype was seen ten or more times. The gene calls are TRBV5-5 and TRBJ2-7; TRBD1 agrees at 9 bases. In germline, CDR1 is SGHKS, CDR2 YYEKEE (reference sequence). Trimming took 3 bases from V and 0 from J; bases not matched to a gene: 1. The CDR3 sequence is 14 residues long. CDR3 residues: CASSSGQGSYEQYF. Written as DNA, the CDR3 is TGTGCCAGCAGCTCGGGACAGGGCTCCTACGAGCAGTACTTC.

DNA for the CDR3: TGTGCCAGCAGCCCGGGAGCGGGGAGAGATGAGCAGTTCTTC. Translation gives CASSPGAGRDEQFF. The V call is TRBV7-8, the J call TRBJ2-1; 7 bases map to TRBD2. The germline CDR1 and CDR2 sequences are SGHVS and FQNEAQ. V lost 5 bases, J lost 8 bases, and 9 bases stayed unmatched. CDR3 length: 14 amino acids.

The chain links TRBV29-1 to TRBJ2-1; 8 nucleotides agree with TRBD1. This CDR3 is built from 14 residues. With V trimmed by 3 bases and J by 4 bases, 5 bases remained unmatched. Germline V lookup: CDR1 SQVTM, CDR2 ANQGSEA. The CDR3 loop is CSVDPGQAYNEQFF. CDR3 sequence (DNA): TGCAGCGTTGACCCGGGACAGGCATACAATGAGCAGTTCTTC.

The rearrangement links TRBV11-3 to TRBJ2-1; D unclear. The CDR3 runs to 14 residues. V lost 3 bases and J lost 5, with 11 bases in between. Germline V CDR1 and CDR2: SGHNT, YENEEA. DNA of the CDR3: TGTGCCAGCAGCTTGTCACGTGTGGACAATGAGCAGTTCTTC. Its protein product is CASSLSRVDNEQFF.

The chain combines TRBV3-1 with TRBJ2-7, with 7 bases lining up with TRBD1. CDR3 length: 17 residues. The junction had 11 bases not matched to a gene; V was cut back by 0 bases and J by 3 bases. Germline loops: CDR1 LGHDT, CDR2 YNNKEL (reference sequence). The CDR3 sequence: CASSQDHKTGTYYEQYF. Here the CDR3 DNA reads TGTGCCAGCAGCCAAGATCATAAGACAGGGACCTACTACGAGCAGTACTTC.